A single sample is the source of the 15 T cell receptor beta chains below, sequenced in a study of CD8+ T cells in alopecia areata. The treatment denotes: oral pan-JAK inhibitor, 5-10 mg twice daily. cDNA prepared by RNA extraction and subsequent reverse transcription served as the template for sequencing. The data were produced by immunoSEQ multiplex PCR, yet TCRdb's version contains in-frame clones alone and is incomplete. There are some 120,000 clones in the sample; approximately 57% occur only once, and more than 5.5% lies in the top ten. The starting material was CD4+ T cells sorted from blood, obtained at week 4, from a patient treated with tofacitinib. The receptor set was obtained from a human donor with alopecia areata.

The rearrangement uses TRBV2 and TRBJ1-5; the D gene is possibly TRBD1 (6 bases). Trimming shortened V by 2 bases and J by 6 bases, and 8 bases separated the two germline ends. The CDR3 consists of 13 residues. CDR1 and CDR2 from the germline V gene are SNHLY and FYNNEI. The CDR3 nucleotides read TGTGCCAGCAGTGAACAGACAGGTCAGCCCCAGCATTTT. Translation gives CASSEQTGQPQHF.

This clone was found a few times. The chain is built from TRBV4-3 and TRBJ2-2, with TRBD2 matching 9 bases. The CDR3 sequence is 17 residues long. The V gene's germline CDR1 is LGHNA and CDR2 YSLEER. J was trimmed by 2 bases and V by 3 bases; bases with no gene match: 7. Here the CDR3 reads CASSQGLAGPNTGELFF. For the CDR3, the DNA is TGCGCCAGCAGCCAGGGCCTAGCGGGACCCAACACCGGGGAGCTGTTTTTT.

The V gene is TRBV5-1, the J gene TRBJ2-2; 10 positions match TRBD2. Losses at the gene ends were 4 bases for V and 1 base for J; bases not matched to a gene: 4. Per germline, CDR1 SGHRS and CDR2 YFSETQ. The length of the CDR3 is 16 residues. Here the CDR3 reads CASSRRTSGNTGELFF. CDR3 coding DNA: TGCGCCAGCAGCCGGAGGACTAGCGGGAACACCGGGGAGCTGTTTTTT.

This chain joins TRBV18 and TRBJ2-5, with 7 positions matching TRBD1. The CDR3 spans 13 residues. V shed 3 bases and J 4 bases; nucleotides not matched to a gene: 2. Germline V gene sequence: CDR1 KGHSH, CDR2 LQKENI. The CDR3 is CASSPGDRETQYF. In DNA, the CDR3 is TGTGCCAGCTCACCCGGGGACAGAGAGACCCAGTACTTC.

The V call is TRBV7-2, the J call TRBJ1-4, with D maybe TRBD1 (5 bases). CDR3 length: 15 amino acids. Germline CDR1 and CDR2: SGHTA and FQGNSA. The germline V and J ends were trimmed by 3 bases and 5 bases, with 13 bases remaining between them. CDR3 amino acids: CASSFQGFGNEKLFF. CDR3 coding DNA: TGTGCCAGCAGCTTCCAGGGATTCGGGAATGAAAAACTGTTTTTT. Using reference TRBV7-2 and TRBJ1-4 for the parts outside the CDR3, the full variable domain is GAGVSQSPSNKVTEKGKDVELRCDPISGHTALYWYRQSLGQGLEFLIYFQGNSAPDKSGLPSDRFSAERTGGSVSTLTIQRTQQEDSAVYLCASSFQGFGNEKLFFGSGTQLSVL.

The rearrangement links TRBV4-1 to TRBJ2-7; D perhaps matches TRBD2 (5 bases). CDR1 MGHRA and CDR2 YSYEKL come from the germline V gene. The CDR3 runs to 17 residues. The V end lost 1 base, the J end lost 2 bases, and 18 bases lay between the germline ends. The CDR3 nucleotides are TGCGCCAGCAGCCAAGTTTTGGAGGAAACCTACCCCTACGAGCAGTACTTC. It specifies CASSQVLEETYPYEQYF.

The chain combines TRBV5-6 with TRBJ2-5, with unresolved D. V was shortened by 0 bases and J by 1 base, with 7 bases between the two germline ends. CDR3 length equals 14 residues. CDR1 is SGHDT, CDR2 YYEEEE, per germline. The CDR3: CASSLAVAQETQYF. As DNA, the CDR3 is TGTGCCAGCAGCTTGGCGGTGGCCCAAGAGACCCAGTACTTC.

The rearrangement uses TRBV25-1 and TRBJ2-5; D is uncertain. CDR3 size: 16 residues. From germline, CDR1 is MGHDK and CDR2 SYGVNS. Trimming took off 1 base at V and 1 base at J, with 13 bases between the two ends. The CDR3 loop reads CASSESRLTRQETQYF. CDR3 DNA: TGTGCCAGCAGTGAATCCCGGCTAACACGCCAAGAGACCCAGTACTTC.

This chain uses TRBV5-1 with TRBJ1-1; unclear D gene. The V end was cut by 4 bases, the J end by 1 base, with 14 bases between. The CDR3 is made up of 15 amino acids. From germline, CDR1 is SGHRS and CDR2 YFSETQ. The CDR3 spells CASSPATDPNTEAFF. The CDR3 coding sequence is TGCGCCAGCAGCCCAGCAACGGACCCGAACACTGAAGCTTTCTTT. Using reference TRBV5-1 and TRBJ1-1 for the parts outside the CDR3, the full variable domain is KAGVTQTPRYLIKTRGQQVTLSCSPISGHRSVSWYQQTPGQGLQFLFEYFSETQRNKGNFPGRFSGRQFSNSRSEMNVSTLELGDSALYLCASSPATDPNTEAFFGQGTRLTVV.

The V call is TRBV7-7, the J call TRBJ2-7; D unresolved. The CDR3 covers 13 residues. V shed 1 base and J shed 6 bases, with 10 bases lying between them. In germline, CDR1 is SSHAT, CDR2 FNYEAQ (reference sequence). CDR3 residues: CASSLGLGREQYF. Written as DNA, the CDR3 is TGTGCCAGCAGCTTAGGTCTAGGGCGCGAGCAGTACTTC.

The V and J genes are TRBV7-8 and TRBJ1-2; TRBD1 matches at 8 bases. V lost 3 bases and J lost 6; bases outside the gene matches: 0. Per the germline V gene, CDR1 is SGHVS and CDR2 is FQNEAQ. CDR3 length equals 12 residues. CDR3 sequence: CASSLTGDGYTF. CDR3 coding DNA: TGTGCCAGCAGCTTGACAGGGGATGGCTACACCTTC.

The CDR3 sequence: CASTGPLNTEAFF. As DNA, the CDR3 is TGTGCCTCGACAGGGCCCCTGAACACTGAAGCTTTCTTT. The rearrangement joins TRBV30 to TRBJ1-1, with 7 positions matching TRBD1. V was pared by 7 bases and J by 0 bases, with 5 bases of the junction left unmatched. The CDR3 covers 13 residues. Per the germline V gene, CDR1 is GTSNPN and CDR2 is SVGIG (reference sequence).

This sequence joins TRBV5-1 and TRBJ2-5; maybe TRBD1 (5 bases). V was pared by 2 bases and J by 2 bases, with 10 bases between. The CDR3 is 14 amino acids. Germline V gene data show CDR1 as SGHRS and CDR2 as YFSETQ. This CDR3 reads CASSFDSSQETQYF. The CDR3 nucleotides are TGCGCCAGCAGCTTTGACAGTTCTCAAGAGACCCAGTACTTC. Full variable domain (remainder filled in from reference TRBV5-1 and TRBJ2-5): KAGVTQTPRYLIKTRGQQVTLSCSPISGHRSVSWYQQTPGQGLQFLFEYFSETQRNKGNFPGRFSGRQFSNSRSEMNVSTLELGDSALYLCASSFDSSQETQYFGPGTRLLVL.

This clone was observed a handful of times. The gene calls are TRBV13 and TRBJ2-7; no reliable D call. The germline V and J ends were trimmed by 5 bases and 6 bases, with 8 bases remaining between them. This CDR3 has 11 amino acids. CDR1 and CDR2 (germline): PRHDT, FYEKMQ (reference sequence). CDR3 loop: CASSLQSEQYF. CDR3 DNA: TGTGCCAGCAGCCTTCAGTCCGAGCAGTACTTC.

The rearrangement joins TRBV14 to TRBJ2-7; tentative D call: TRBD2 (5 bases). This CDR3 comprises 14 residues. Per the germline V gene, CDR1 is SGHDN and CDR2 is FVKESK. V was shortened by 0 bases and J by 4 bases, with 10 bases between the two germline ends. CDR3 loop: CASSQDLEGYEQYF. For the CDR3, the DNA is TGTGCCAGCAGCCAAGATCTTGAGGGATACGAGCAGTACTTC.